Following are 19 T cell receptor beta chains from one sample sequenced in a study of early T cells in non-severe SARS-CoV-2 infection. TCRdb fed the 5' RACE reads into MiXCR, producing one record per CDR3 protein. The sample has tens of thousands of distinct CDR3 sequences, over 5% seen once. The sample comprised whole blood. The receptors derive from an adult who was a healthcare worker with PCR-confirmed SARS-CoV-2 infection or an uninfected control (not recorded which).

This clonotype was recorded at least ten times. V gene TRBV2 combines with J gene TRBJ1-2; perhaps TRBD1 as D (6 bases). Germline V gene sequence: CDR1 SNHLY, CDR2 FYNNEI. Trimming took off 0 bases at V and 4 bases at J, with 12 bases between the two ends. The CDR3 runs to 15 residues. The CDR3 DNA reads as TGTGCCAGCAGTGAAGCATACAGGGCTTTCTATGGCTACACCTTC. Encoded protein: CASSEAYRAFYGYTF.

This clonotype was seen at least ten times. The V and J genes are TRBV27 and TRBJ2-4; 8 bases fit TRBD2. CDR1 and CDR2 (germline): MNHEY, SMNVEV (reference sequence). J lost 1 base, V lost 2 bases, and 4 bases had no gene match. The length of the CDR3 is 16 residues. The chain's CDR3 is CASSLLAGIAKNIQYF. Here the CDR3 DNA reads TGTGCCAGCAGTTTACTAGCGGGTATTGCCAAAAACATTCAGTACTTC.

This clonotype has a handful of counts. The V call is TRBV10-3, the J call TRBJ2-1; D ambiguous. This CDR3 region has 14 residues. The germline V gene encodes CDR1 ENHRY and CDR2 SYGVKD. V gave up 4 bases and J gave up 4 bases, with 11 bases separating them. In DNA, the CDR3 is TGTGCCATCAGTGTTCGACTGAGATACAATGAGCAGTTCTTC. It yields the protein CAISVRLRYNEQFF.

This clonotype was seen many times. The chain employs TRBV28 and TRBJ1-1; unclear D gene. The germline gives CDR1 MDHEN, CDR2 SYDVKM. This CDR3 region has 15 residues. The V end was cut by 0 bases, the J end by 3 bases, with 11 bases between. The CDR3 DNA follows: TGTGCCAGCAGTTTATGGGGCAATCGAGACACTGAAGCTTTCTTT. Translated: CASSLWGNRDTEAFF.

This clonotype appeared many times. The chain employs TRBV27 and TRBJ2-7; TRBD2 matches 8 bases. CDR1 is MNHEY and CDR2 is SMNVEV in the germline V gene (reference sequence). Trimming at V came to 6 bases and at J to 3 bases, leaving 10 bases not matched to a gene. CDR3 length equals 15 residues. The CDR3 region has the DNA TGTGCCAGCAGACTAGACGCGGGGGGCCACTACGAGCAGTACTTC. It codes for CASRLDAGGHYEQYF.

This clonotype was counted at least ten times. The chain couples TRBV7-8 to TRBJ1-6; 9 positions match TRBD1. The CDR3 runs 19 residues. Germline V lookup: CDR1 SGHVS, CDR2 FQNEAQ. The V and J ends lost 5 bases and 4 bases, in that order; junction bases with no gene match: 15. The CDR3 protein is CASSPGGSGQGGYNSPLHF. Here the CDR3 DNA reads TGTGCCAGCAGCCCAGGGGGTTCGGGACAGGGAGGTTATAATTCACCCCTCCACTTT.

In this sample, this clonotype turned up a few times. The chain couples TRBV7-9 to TRBJ1-2; D remains unclear. The germline V gene has CDR1 SEHNR and CDR2 FQNEAQ (reference sequence). This CDR3 has 14 residues. V was trimmed by 1 base and J by 6 bases, leaving 12 bases between them. CDR3: CASSLERAVDGYTF. DNA for the CDR3: TGTGCCAGCAGCTTAGAAAGGGCAGTTGATGGCTACACCTTC.

This clonotype was seen ten or more times. This rearrangement joins TRBV11-2 to TRBJ1-3, with unresolved D. Germline lookup yields CDR1 SGHAT and CDR2 FQNNGV. Trimming removed 5 bases at V and 4 bases at J, with 12 bases between. The CDR3 is 14 residues long. CDR3 DNA sequence: TGTGCCAGCAGCAACGCCCCGGAGGGAAACACCATATATTTT. Encoded protein: CASSNAPEGNTIYF.

This clonotype was seen ten or more times. V is TRBV20-1 and J is TRBJ1-2, with D perhaps TRBD1 (5 bases). Trimming removed 7 bases at V and 8 bases at J, with 14 bases between. This CDR3 comprises 11 residues. The germline gives CDR1 DFQATT, CDR2 SNEGSKA (reference sequence). The CDR3 protein is CSGWDRLGYTF. In nucleotides, the CDR3 is TGCAGTGGTTGGGACCGCCTCGGCTACACCTTC.

This clonotype was seen repeatedly, ten times or more. The V call is TRBV4-2, the J call TRBJ2-7; the D is unclear. Germline CDR1 reads LGHNA; CDR2 reads YNFKEQ. The CDR3 runs 13 residues. Between the trimmed V and J ends, which lost 1 base and 7 bases, there was a span of 11 bases. DNA of the CDR3: TGTGCCAGCAGCCAAGCCCCGAAATGGGAGCAGTACTTC. It is translated as CASSQAPKWEQYF.

This clonotype was counted a few times. The V call is TRBV7-2, the J call TRBJ2-3, with 10 bases that match TRBD1. The CDR3 is 17 residues long. Germline V lookup: CDR1 SGHTA, CDR2 FQGNSA. V lost 5 bases and J lost 2; bases outside the gene matches: 10. The CDR3 region is CASSPLGQGRSTDTQYF. The CDR3 nucleotides read TGTGCCAGCAGCCCCCTGGGACAGGGGCGCTCCACAGATACGCAGTATTTT.

This clonotype was picked up many times. The J gene is TRBJ1-5, the V gene TRBV20-1; a possible D gene is TRBD1 (5 bases). V lost 6 bases and J lost 5, with 14 bases in between. The CDR3 has 13 amino acids. Germline CDR1 DFQATT, CDR2 SNEGSKA (reference sequence). This CDR3 reads CSAPPGPDQPQHF. DNA of the CDR3: TGCAGTGCCCCTCCGGGGCCGGATCAGCCCCAGCATTTT.

The gene calls are TRBV19 and TRBJ2-3; unclear D gene. The length of the CDR3 is 16 residues. Germline CDR1 and CDR2: LNHDA and SQIVND (reference sequence). The V and J ends lost 4 bases and 6 bases respectively, with 20 bases between them. The DNA of the CDR3 is TGTGCCAGTAGTAGCCCCTCCAGCGCTCTGTTGGATACGCAGTATTTT. Encoded protein: CASSSPSSALLDTQYF.

The chain employs TRBV4-1 and TRBJ1-5; D is uncertain. The CDR3 is made up of 12 amino acids. The germline V gene has CDR1 MGHRA and CDR2 YSYEKL. V lost 0 bases to trimming and J lost 7 bases, with 4 bases between them. As DNA, the CDR3 is TGCGCCAGCAGCCAAGATGGGCAGCCCCAGCATTTT. This gives the protein CASSQDGQPQHF.

This clonotype was seen ten or more times. The chain joins TRBV29-1 to TRBJ2-1, with TRBD2 identical over 7 bases. CDR3 length equals 12 residues. Per germline, CDR1 SQVTM and CDR2 ANQGSEA. J gave up 9 bases and V 7 bases, and 9 bases lay outside the gene matches. The CDR3 protein is CSAAWGGSEQFF. The CDR3 DNA follows: TGCAGCGCCGCATGGGGCGGGAGTGAGCAGTTCTTC.

This clonotype showed up many times. The chain is built from TRBV12-5 and TRBJ2-3; D remains unclear. The CDR3 consists of 17 residues. The germline V gene has CDR1 LGHNT and CDR2 FRNRAP. The V end lost 0 bases, the J end lost 2 bases, and 15 bases lay between the germline ends. The CDR3 DNA is TGTGCTAGTGGTTTGGTACCTCGGGCGGAGACCACAGATACGCAGTATTTT. Translated, it gives CASGLVPRAETTDTQYF.

The chain links TRBV7-6 to TRBJ2-1; TRBD1 is a possible D gene (6 bases). This CDR3 comprises 13 residues. Germline CDR1 is SGHVS and CDR2 is FNYEAQ. V lost 4 bases and J 5 bases, leaving 9 bases between the germline ends. CDR3 loop: CASSSGQNNEQFF. The CDR3 DNA follows: TGTGCCAGCAGCTCAGGACAGAACAATGAGCAGTTCTTC. Full variable domain (remainder filled in from reference TRBV7-6 and TRBJ2-1): GAGVSQSPRYKVTKRGQDVALRCDPISGHVSLYWYRQALGQGPEFLTYFNYEAQQDKSGLPNDRFSAERPEGSISTLTIQRTEQRDSAMYRCASSSGQNNEQFFGPGTRLTVL.

This clonotype was seen many times. As DNA, the CDR3 is TGCAGTGGACTGGCGGGAGACTACAATGAGCAGTTCTTC. Translation: CSGLAGDYNEQFF. This sequence joins TRBV20-1 and TRBJ2-1, with 7 bases aligning to TRBD2. Germline CDR1 is DFQATT and CDR2 is SNEGSKA (reference sequence). The CDR3 length is 13 residues. Trimming took 7 bases from V and 3 from J; bases not matched to a gene: 6.

This sequence joins TRBV6-2 or TRBV6-3 and TRBJ2-7, with D hard to call. V lost 5 bases, J lost 2 bases, and 13 bases lay in between. Germline CDR1 reads MNHEY; CDR2 reads SVGEGT. The CDR3 runs 14 residues. The CDR3 reads CASSRSVGPYEQYF. In DNA form, the CDR3 reads TGTGCCAGCAGTCGCTCCGTGGGCCCCTACGAGCAGTACTTC.